This TCR beta chain was captured by sequencing in a study of radiation and T cells in renal cell carcinoma. Time point denoted: baseline pretreatment blood. Treatment: 15 Gy SBRT to primary tumor, nephrectomy 4 weeks later. TCRdb's table, derived via immunoSEQ multiplex PCR, lists solely in-frame clones and lacks some. This table holds tens of thousands of clones, 82% found once. Germline loops: CDR1 MNHGY, CDR2 SAAAGT. Trimming pared 5 bases from V and 4 bases from J, leaving 8 bases between. This CDR3 is built from 12 residues. This clonotype was obtained from a man in his 60s with renal cell carcinoma. The V call is TRBV6-8, the J call TRBJ1-1; no definite D call. Specimen: blood, collected from a patient whose treatment included radiotherapy and nephrectomy. The CDR3 DNA sequence: TGTGCCAGCAGTGCGGTGAGCACTGAAGCTTTCTTT. Its translation is CASSAVSTEAFF.